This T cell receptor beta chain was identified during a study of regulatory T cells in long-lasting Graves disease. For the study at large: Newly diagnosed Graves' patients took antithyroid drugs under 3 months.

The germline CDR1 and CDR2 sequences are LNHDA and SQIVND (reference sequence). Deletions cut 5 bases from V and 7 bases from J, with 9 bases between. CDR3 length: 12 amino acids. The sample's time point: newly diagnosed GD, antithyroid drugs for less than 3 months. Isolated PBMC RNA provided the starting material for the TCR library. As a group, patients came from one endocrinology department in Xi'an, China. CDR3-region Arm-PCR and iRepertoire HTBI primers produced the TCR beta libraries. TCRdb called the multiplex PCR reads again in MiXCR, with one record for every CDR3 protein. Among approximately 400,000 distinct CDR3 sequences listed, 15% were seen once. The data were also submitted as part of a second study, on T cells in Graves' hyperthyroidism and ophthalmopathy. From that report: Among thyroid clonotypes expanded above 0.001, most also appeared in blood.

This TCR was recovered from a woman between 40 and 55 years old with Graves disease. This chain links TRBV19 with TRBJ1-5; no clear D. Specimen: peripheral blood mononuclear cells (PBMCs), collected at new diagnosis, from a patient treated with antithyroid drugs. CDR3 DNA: TGTGCCAGTAGTGTTTCAAGGCAGCCCCAGCATTTT. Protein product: CASSVSRQPQHF.